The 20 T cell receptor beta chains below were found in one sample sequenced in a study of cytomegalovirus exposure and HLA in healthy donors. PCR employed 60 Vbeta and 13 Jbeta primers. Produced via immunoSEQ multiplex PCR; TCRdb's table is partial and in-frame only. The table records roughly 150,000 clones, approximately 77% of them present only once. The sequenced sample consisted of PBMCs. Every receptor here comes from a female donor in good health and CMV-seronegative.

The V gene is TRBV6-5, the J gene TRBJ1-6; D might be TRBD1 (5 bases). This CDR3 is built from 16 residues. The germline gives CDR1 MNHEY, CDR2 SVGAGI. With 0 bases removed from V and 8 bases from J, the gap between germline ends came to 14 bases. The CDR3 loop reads CASSYSSQGPYSPLHF. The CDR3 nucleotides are TGTGCCAGCAGTTACTCGTCGCAGGGCCCTTATTCACCCCTCCACTTT.

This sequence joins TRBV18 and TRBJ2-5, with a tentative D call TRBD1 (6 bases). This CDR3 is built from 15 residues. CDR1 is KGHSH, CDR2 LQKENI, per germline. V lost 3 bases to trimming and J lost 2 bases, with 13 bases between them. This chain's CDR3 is CASSPLGASQETQYF. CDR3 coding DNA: TGTGCCAGCTCACCTTTGGGGGCGTCACAAGAGACCCAGTACTTC.

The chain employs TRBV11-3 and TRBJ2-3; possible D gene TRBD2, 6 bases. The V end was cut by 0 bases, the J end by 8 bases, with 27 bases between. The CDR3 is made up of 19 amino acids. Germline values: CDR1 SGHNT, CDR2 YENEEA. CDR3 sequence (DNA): TGTGCCAGCAGCTTAGATTTAGTTGGGCGGGGTGATGCACGGGGTACGCAGTATTTT. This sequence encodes CASSLDLVGRGDARGTQYF.

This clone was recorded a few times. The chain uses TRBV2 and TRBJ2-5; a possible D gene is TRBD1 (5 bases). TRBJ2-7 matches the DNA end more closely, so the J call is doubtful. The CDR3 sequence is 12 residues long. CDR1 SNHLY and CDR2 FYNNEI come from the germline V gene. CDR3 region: CASSGTSYEQYF. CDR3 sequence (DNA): TGTGCCAGCAGTGGGACATCATACGAGCAGTACTTC.

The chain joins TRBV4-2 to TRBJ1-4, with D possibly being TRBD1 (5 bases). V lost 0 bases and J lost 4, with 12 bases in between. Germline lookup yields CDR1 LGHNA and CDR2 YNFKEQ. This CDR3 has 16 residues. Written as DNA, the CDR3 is TGTGCCAGCAGCCAAGAAAGGTCAGGGCGTAATGAAAAACTGTTTTTT. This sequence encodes CASSQERSGRNEKLFF.

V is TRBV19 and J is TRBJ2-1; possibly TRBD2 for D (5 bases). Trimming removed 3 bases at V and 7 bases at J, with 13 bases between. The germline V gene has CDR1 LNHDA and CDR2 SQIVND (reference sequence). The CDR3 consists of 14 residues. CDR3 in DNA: TGTGCCAGTAGTATTCTCGGGCCGGGAAATGAGCAGTTCTTC. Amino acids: CASSILGPGNEQFF.

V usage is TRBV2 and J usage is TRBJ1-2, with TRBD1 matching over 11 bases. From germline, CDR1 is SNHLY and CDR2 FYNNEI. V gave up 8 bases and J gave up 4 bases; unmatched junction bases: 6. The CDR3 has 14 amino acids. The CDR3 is CASLGQGVGYGYTF. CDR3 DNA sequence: TGTGCCAGCCTGGGACAGGGGGTGGGCTATGGCTACACCTTC.

The CDR3, as DNA: TGTGCCAGCGGGCGCGACAAACGACGTGGCTACACCTTC. It translates to CASGRDKRRGYTF. The gene calls are TRBV6-1 and TRBJ1-2; D unresolved. This CDR3 is built from 13 residues. V was trimmed by 8 bases and J by 7 bases, leaving 17 bases between them. Looked up from germline, CDR1 is MNHNS and CDR2 is SASEGT.

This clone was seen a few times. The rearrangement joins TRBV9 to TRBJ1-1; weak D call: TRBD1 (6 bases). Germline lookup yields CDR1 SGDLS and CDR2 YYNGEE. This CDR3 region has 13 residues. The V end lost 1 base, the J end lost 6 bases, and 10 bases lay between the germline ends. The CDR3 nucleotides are TGTGCCAGCAGCGTACGGACAGCGTCTGAAGCTTTCTTT. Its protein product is CASSVRTASEAFF.

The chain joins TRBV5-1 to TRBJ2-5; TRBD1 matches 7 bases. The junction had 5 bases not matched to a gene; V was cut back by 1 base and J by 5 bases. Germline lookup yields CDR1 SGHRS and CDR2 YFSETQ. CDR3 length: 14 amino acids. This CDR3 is CASSLRQGTETQYF. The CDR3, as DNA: TGCGCCAGCAGCTTGCGACAGGGTACGGAGACCCAGTACTTC.

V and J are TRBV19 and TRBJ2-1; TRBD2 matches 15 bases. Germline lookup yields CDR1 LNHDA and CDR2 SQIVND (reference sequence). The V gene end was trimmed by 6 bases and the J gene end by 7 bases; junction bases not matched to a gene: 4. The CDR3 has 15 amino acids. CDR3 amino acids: CASRPGTSGRNEQFF. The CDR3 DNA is TGTGCCAGTAGACCCGGGACTAGCGGGAGGAATGAGCAGTTCTTC. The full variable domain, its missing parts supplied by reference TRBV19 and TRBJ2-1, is DGGITQSPKYLFRKEGQNVTLSCEQNLNHDAMYWYRQDPGQGLRLIYYSQIVNDFQKGDIAEGYSVSREKKESFPLTVTSAQKNPTAFYLCASRPGTSGRNEQFFGPGTRLTVL.

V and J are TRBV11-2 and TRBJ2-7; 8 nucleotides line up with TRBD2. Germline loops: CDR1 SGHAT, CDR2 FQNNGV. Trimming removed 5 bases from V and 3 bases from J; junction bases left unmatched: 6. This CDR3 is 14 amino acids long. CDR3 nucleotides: TGTGCCAGCAGCCCGCTGGCGGGGGGCTACGAGCAGTACTTC. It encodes CASSPLAGGYEQYF.

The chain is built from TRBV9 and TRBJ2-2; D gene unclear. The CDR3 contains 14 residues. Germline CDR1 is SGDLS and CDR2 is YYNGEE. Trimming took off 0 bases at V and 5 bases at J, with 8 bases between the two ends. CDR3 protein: CASSVAGPTGELFF. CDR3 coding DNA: TGTGCCAGCAGCGTAGCTGGGCCGACCGGGGAGCTGTTTTTT.

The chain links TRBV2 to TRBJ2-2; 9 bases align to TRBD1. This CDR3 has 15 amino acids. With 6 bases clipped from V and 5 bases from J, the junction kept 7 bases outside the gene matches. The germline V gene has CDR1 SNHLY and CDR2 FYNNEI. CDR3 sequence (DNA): TGTGCCAGCAGGGTACAGGGGGCTTGGACCGGGGAGCTGTTTTTT. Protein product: CASRVQGAWTGELFF.

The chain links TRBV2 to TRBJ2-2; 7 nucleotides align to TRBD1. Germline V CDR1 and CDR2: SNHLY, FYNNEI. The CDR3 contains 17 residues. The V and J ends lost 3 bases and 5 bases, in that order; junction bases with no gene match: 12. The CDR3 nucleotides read TGTGCCAGCAGTGACCCCGCCGGGACAGAAAGAACCGGGGAGCTGTTTTTT. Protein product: CASSDPAGTERTGELFF.

Here the CDR3 reads CASSFFGPSDSPLHF. CDR3 nucleotides: TGTGCCAGCAGCTTCTTCGGCCCAAGCGATTCACCCCTCCACTTT. The chain joins TRBV11-2 to TRBJ1-6; D ambiguous. V was cut by 3 bases and J by 8 bases, with 14 bases left in between. Germline CDR1 reads SGHAT; CDR2 reads FQNNGV. The CDR3 covers 15 residues.

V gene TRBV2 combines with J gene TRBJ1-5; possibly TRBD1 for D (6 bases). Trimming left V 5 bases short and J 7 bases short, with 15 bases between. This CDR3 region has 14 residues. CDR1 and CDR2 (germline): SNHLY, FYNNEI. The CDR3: CASSSQGRDQPQHF. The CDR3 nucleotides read TGTGCCAGCAGTTCACAGGGCAGGGACCAGCCCCAGCATTTT.

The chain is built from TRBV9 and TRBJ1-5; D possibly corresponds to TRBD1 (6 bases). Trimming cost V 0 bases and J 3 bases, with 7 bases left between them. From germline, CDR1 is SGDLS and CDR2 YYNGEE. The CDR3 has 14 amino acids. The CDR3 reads CASSVGDNNQPQHF. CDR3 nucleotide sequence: TGTGCCAGCAGCGTAGGGGACAACAATCAGCCCCAGCATTTT.

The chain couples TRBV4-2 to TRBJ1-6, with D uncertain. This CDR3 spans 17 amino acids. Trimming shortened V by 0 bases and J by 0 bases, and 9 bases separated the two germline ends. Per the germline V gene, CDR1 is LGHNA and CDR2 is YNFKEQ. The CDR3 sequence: CASSQESLSSYNSPLHF. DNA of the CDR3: TGTGCCAGCAGCCAAGAGAGCCTGAGCTCCTATAATTCACCCCTCCACTTT.

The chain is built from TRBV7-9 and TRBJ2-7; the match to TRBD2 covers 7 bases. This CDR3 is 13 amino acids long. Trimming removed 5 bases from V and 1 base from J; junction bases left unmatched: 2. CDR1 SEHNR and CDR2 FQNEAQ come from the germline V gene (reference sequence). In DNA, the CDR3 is TGTGCCAGCAGCACGCGGGAGTCCTACGAGCAGTACTTC. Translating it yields CASSTRESYEQYF.